What follows describes a single T cell receptor beta chain. These data come from a study of blood T cell repertoires in COVID-19. Per the germline V gene, CDR1 is MNHEY and CDR2 is SVGAGI. Trimming pared 3 bases from V and 2 bases from J, leaving 11 bases between. The CDR3 length is 14 residues. Assay: immunoSEQ multiplex PCR; the TCRdb copy retains only in-frame clones and omits some. This sample has about 170,000 clones, with roughly 85% found just once. The chain couples TRBV6-5 to TRBJ2-7, with D perhaps TRBD1 (5 bases). The clonotype originates from a woman aged 80 or over with active or convalescent COVID-19. Sequencing input: peripheral blood. CDR3 in DNA: TGTGCCAGCAGTTATAGGGGTCAAACCTACGAGCAGTACTTC. As protein: CASSYRGQTYEQYF.